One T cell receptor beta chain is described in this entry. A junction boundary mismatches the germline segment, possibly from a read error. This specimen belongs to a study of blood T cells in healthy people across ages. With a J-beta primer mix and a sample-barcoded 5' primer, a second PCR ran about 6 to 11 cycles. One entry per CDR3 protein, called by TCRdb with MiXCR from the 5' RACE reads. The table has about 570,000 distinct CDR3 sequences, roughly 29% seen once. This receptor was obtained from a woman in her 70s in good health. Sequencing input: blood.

The CDR3 spells CASSILWGDYGYTF. CDR3 coding DNA: TGTGCCAGCAGCATCCTGTGGGGCGACTATGGCTATACCTTC. V and J are TRBV7-9 and TRBJ1-2; TRBD1 is a possible D gene (5 bases). This CDR3 contains 14 residues. Germline lookup yields CDR1 SEHNR and CDR2 FQNEAQ (reference sequence).